The following is a T cell receptor beta chain sequence with its context. With 6 bases removed from V and 2 bases from J, the gap between germline ends came to 17 bases. Germline CDR1 is MNHEY and CDR2 is SVGAGI. The CDR3 length is 15 residues. The primer mix had 60 Vbeta and 13 Jbeta primers. Profiled with immunoSEQ multiplex PCR; TCRdb holds only in-frame clones, not every one. The table shows roughly 45,000 clones, with around 64% occurring only once. This specimen belongs to a study of cytomegalovirus exposure and HLA in healthy donors. This chain joins TRBV6-5 and TRBJ2-7, with D perhaps matching TRBD1 (5 bases). This clonotype originated in a human donor in good health. The sequenced material came from PBMCs. The CDR3 is CASSPSGWGPYEQYF. The CDR3, as DNA: TGTGCCAGCAGCCCCTCAGGGTGGGGCCCCTACGAGCAGTACTTC.